This T cell receptor (beta chain) is from a study of CD8 T cells in Susac syndrome. Random hexamers were used to reverse transcribe an amount of 0.5 to 1 ug RNA. The method of amplification for TCR beta CDR3 was immunoSEQ multiplex PCR, covering 54 Vbeta and 13 Jbeta. TCRdb called the immunoSEQ multiplex PCR reads again in MiXCR, with one record for every CDR3 protein. The sample has 150,000 to 200,000 distinct CDR3 sequences, under 95% seen once. The V gene's germline CDR1 is GTSNPN and CDR2 SVGIG (reference sequence). With 6 bases removed from V and 3 bases from J, the gap between germline ends came to 12 bases. The CDR3 covers 13 residues.

This clonotype was sampled from a human donor in good health. V is TRBV30 and J is TRBJ1-3; weak D call: TRBD1 (5 bases). The specimen was CD4+ T cells from PBMCs. The CDR3, as DNA: TGTGCCTGCTCCGGGACCCTTGGAAACACCATATATTTT. Translated, it gives CACSGTLGNTIYF.